This TCR beta chain was captured by sequencing in a study of T-cell memory formation after mild COVID-19. Germline V CDR1 and CDR2: MNHEY, SVGAGI. Trimming stripped 5 bases from V and 6 bases from J, with 13 bases between. The CDR3 is made up of 13 amino acids. From the 5' RACE reads, TCRdb called clonotypes with MiXCR, one entry per CDR3 protein. The table records 300,000 to 400,000 distinct CDR3 sequences, approximately 15% of them present only once. The specimen sequenced was PBMCs or a T cell subset sorted from them (not recorded which). This rearrangement joins TRBV6-5 to TRBJ1-1; tentative D call: TRBD1 (6 bases). This clonotype was obtained from a man aged 18 to 35 who had mild COVID-19 (a few samples of this study predate the infection). Cell type and time point are not known. DNA of the CDR3: TGTGCCAGCAGTCGCCAGGGGAGGGCTGAAGCTTTCTTT. This encodes CASSRQGRAEAFF.